These T cell receptor beta chains were read from a single sample in a study of PD-L1 blockade in urothelial cancer. Sequencing used immunoSEQ multiplex PCR; TCRdb keeps in-frame clones, though not all of them. The repertoire consists of tens of thousands of clones, with more than 75% occurring once and the leading ten covering roughly 9.5%. Specimen: PBMCs, collected around atezolizumab (anti-PD-L1) treatment. The receptors originated from a man aged 65 to 79 with urothelial cancer. Both conserved end residues are part of each CDR3. The order of the fields is D gene, clone size, V gene, J gene, CDR3 DNA, CDR3 protein. The D gene is left open where the match is weak. Clone size is given for some rows only: seen once, a few or many times, or a class if the clone is expanded.

.,.,TRBV9,TRBJ1-1,TGTGCCAGCAGCGTAGGTACAGGGAGCTCTCGTGAAGCTTTCTTT,CASSVGTGSSREAFF
TRBD2,.,TRBV2,TRBJ2-5,TGTGCCAGCAGTGGGCCTAGCGGCGCACAGTACCAAGAGACCCAGTACTTC,CASSGPSGAQYQETQYF
.,.,TRBV4-1,TRBJ2-3,TGCGCCAGCAGCCAAGGGGGGTTCCGGGGGCCCGGGGGGGATACGCAGTATTTT,CASSQGGFRGPGGDTQYF
TRBD1,.,TRBV19,TRBJ2-2,TGTGCCAGTCTCTCGACAGGGGCGAACACCGGGGAGCTGTTTTTT,CASLSTGANTGELFF
.,once,TRBV5-4,TRBJ1-3,TGTGCCAGCAGCCTGGACTTATCGAGCTCTGGAAACACCATATATTTT,CASSLDLSSSGNTIYF
TRBD1,.,TRBV18,TRBJ1-1,TGTGCCAGCTCATACACAGGGGTGAACACTGAAGCTTTCTTT,CASSYTGVNTEAFF
TRBD2,.,TRBV7-9,TRBJ2-1,TGTGCCAGCAGCTCTTCTACTCTAGCGGTCCTCTACAATGAGCAGTTCTTC,CASSSSTLAVLYNEQFF
.,.,TRBV5-1,TRBJ2-7,TGCGCCAGCAGCTTACTAGGTGGACGGAACGAGCAGTACTTC,CASSLLGGRNEQYF
TRBD1,.,TRBV5-8,TRBJ2-7,TGTGCCAGCAGCCCCGGACAGGGGTCCTCCTACGAGCAGTACTTC,CASSPGQGSSYEQYF
.,.,TRBV28,TRBJ1-5,TGTGCCAGCAGTTCCCCGACTACCACAAATCAGCCCCAGCATTTT,CASSSPTTTNQPQHF
TRBD1,.,TRBV5-4,TRBJ2-1,TGTGCCAGCAGCTTGGGTGCAGGGGGCTTCGATGAGCAGTTCTTC,CASSLGAGGFDEQFF
.,.,TRBV19,TRBJ2-7,TGTGCCAGTAGTATCAACAGGTTGGACGAGCAGTACTTC,CASSINRLDEQYF
.,.,TRBV5-1,TRBJ2-3,TGCGCCAGCAGCTTGGGACTAGACCCAGATACGCAGTATTTT,CASSLGLDPDTQYF
.,.,TRBV5-1,TRBJ1-4,TGCGCCAGCAGCTTGGAAGTGGAGAGTGAAAAACTGTTTTTT,CASSLEVESEKLFF
TRBD1,.,TRBV14,TRBJ2-2,TGTGCCAGCAGCCAAGTGACAGGGTTCACCGGGGAGCTGTTTTTT,CASSQVTGFTGELFF
.,.,TRBV6-6,TRBJ2-7,TGTGCCAGCAGCGCCCCCACAGGGAGATCCTACGAGCAGTACTTC,CASSAPTGRSYEQYF
.,once,TRBV2,TRBJ1-4,TGTGCCAGCAGTGATTCGAGACGGAGTGAAAAACTGTTTTTT,CASSDSRRSEKLFF
.,.,TRBV5-4,TRBJ2-7,TGTGCCAGCAGCTCAGGGGAGTACGAGCAGTACTTC,CASSSGEYEQYF
TRBD2,.,TRBV4-2,TRBJ2-2,TGTGCCAGCAGCCGGTCCGGGACTAGCGCCGGGGAGCTGTTTTTT,CASSRSGTSAGELFF
.,.,TRBV6-1,TRBJ2-4,TGTGCCAGCAGTGCGGGTGGAGCGGACAAAAACATTCAGTACTTC,CASSAGGADKNIQYF
TRBD1,.,TRBV27,TRBJ1-2,TGTGCCAGCAGCCGACAGGGGAGAGTCTATGGCTACACCTTC,CASSRQGRVYGYTF
.,.,TRBV25-1,TRBJ2-1,TGTGCCAGCAGTGGCCCCTACTGGAATGAGCAGTTCTTC,CASSGPYWNEQFF
.,.,TRBV5-1,TRBJ1-3,TGCGCCAGCAGCTTGGGTTTCTCGAGCTCTGGAAACACCATATATTTT,CASSLGFSSSGNTIYF
TRBD2,few,TRBV5-4,TRBJ2-2,TGTGCTGTTGGACTAGCAAACACCGGGGAGCTGTTTTTT,CAVGLANTGELFF
.,few,TRBV6-1,TRBJ1-2,TGTGCCAGCAGCTCCCCAGAAAGGGGCGGCTATGGCTACACCTTC,CASSSPERGGYGYTF
TRBD1,.,TRBV5-5,TRBJ2-4,TGTGCCAGCAGCCTGGGGGGACAGGTTTTCATTCAGTACTTC,CASSLGGQVFIQYF